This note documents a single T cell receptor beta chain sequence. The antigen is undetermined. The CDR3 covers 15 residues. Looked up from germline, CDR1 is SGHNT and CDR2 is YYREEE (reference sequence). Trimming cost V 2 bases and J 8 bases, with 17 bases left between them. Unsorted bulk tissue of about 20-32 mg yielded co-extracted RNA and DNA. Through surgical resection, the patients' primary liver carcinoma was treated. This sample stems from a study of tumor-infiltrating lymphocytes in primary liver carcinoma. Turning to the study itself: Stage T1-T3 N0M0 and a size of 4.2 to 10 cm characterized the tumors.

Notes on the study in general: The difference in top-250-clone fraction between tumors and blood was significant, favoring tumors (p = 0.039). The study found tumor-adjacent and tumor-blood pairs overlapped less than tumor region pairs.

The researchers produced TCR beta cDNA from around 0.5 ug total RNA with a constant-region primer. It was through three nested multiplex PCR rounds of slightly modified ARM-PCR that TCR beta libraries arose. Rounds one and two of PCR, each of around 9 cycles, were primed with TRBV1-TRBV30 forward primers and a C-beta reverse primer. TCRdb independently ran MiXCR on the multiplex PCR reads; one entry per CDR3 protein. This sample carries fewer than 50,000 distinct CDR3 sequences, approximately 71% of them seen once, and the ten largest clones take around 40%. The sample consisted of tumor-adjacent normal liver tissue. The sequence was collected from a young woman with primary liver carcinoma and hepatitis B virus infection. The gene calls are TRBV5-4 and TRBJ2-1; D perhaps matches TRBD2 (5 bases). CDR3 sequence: CASSFRGSSYDEQFF. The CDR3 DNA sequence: TGTGCCAGCAGCTTTAGAGGGAGTTCATACGATGAGCAGTTCTTC. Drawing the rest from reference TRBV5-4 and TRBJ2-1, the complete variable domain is ETGVTQSPTHLIKTRGQQVTLRCSSQSGHNTVSWYQQALGQGPQFIFQYYREEENGRGNFPPRFSGLQFPNYSSELNVNALELDDSALYLCASSFRGSSYDEQFFGPGTRLTVL.